This TCR beta chain was identified in a study of spatial heterogeneity in lung cancer. The study, taken as a whole, reports: Among blood samples, ubiquitous expanded tumor TCRs appeared more at resection than at follow-up.

This clonotype was seen repeatedly, ten times or more. Its antigen remains unidentified. Time point denoted: sample taken at primary tumor resection. The study tagged each TCR cDNA molecule with a unique molecular identifier. TCRdb reprocessed the 5' RACE reads with MiXCR, giving one entry per CDR3 protein. The table has roughly 80,000 distinct CDR3 sequences, 8% seen once. The TCR was taken from a male donor with early-stage non-small cell lung cancer. Sequenced here: PBMCs, sampled at surgery.

The CDR3 reads CASSFWTSGASYEQYF. CDR3 coding DNA: TGTGCCAGCAGTTTCTGGACTAGCGGGGCCTCCTACGAGCAGTACTTC. The chain is built from TRBV27 and TRBJ2-7; TRBD2 matches 12 bases. CDR1 MNHEY and CDR2 SMNVEV come from the germline V gene (reference sequence). This CDR3 contains 16 residues. With V trimmed by 3 bases and J by 0 bases, 3 bases remained unmatched.